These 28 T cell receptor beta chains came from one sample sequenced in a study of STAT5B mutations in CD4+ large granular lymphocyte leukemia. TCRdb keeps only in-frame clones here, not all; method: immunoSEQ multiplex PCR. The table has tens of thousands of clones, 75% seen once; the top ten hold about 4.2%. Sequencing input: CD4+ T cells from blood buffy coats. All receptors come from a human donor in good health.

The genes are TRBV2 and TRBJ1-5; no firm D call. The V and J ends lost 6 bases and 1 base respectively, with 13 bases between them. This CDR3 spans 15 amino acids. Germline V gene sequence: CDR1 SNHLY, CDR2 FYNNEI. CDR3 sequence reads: CASSTKGGSNQPQHF. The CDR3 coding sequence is TGTGCCAGCAGCACCAAAGGAGGGAGCAATCAGCCCCAGCATTTT.

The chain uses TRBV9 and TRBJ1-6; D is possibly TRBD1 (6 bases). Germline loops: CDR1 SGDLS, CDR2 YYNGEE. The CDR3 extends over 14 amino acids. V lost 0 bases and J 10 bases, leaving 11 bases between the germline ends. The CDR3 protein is CASSVGGGGSPLHF. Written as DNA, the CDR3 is TGTGCCAGCAGCGTAGGAGGGGGTGGATCACCCCTCCACTTT.

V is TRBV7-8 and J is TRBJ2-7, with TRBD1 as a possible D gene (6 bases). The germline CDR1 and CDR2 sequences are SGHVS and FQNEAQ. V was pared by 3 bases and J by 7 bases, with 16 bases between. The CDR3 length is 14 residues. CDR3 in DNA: TGTGCCAGCAGCTTCAGGGGTTACGGCGGGGAGCAGTACTTC. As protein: CASSFRGYGGEQYF.

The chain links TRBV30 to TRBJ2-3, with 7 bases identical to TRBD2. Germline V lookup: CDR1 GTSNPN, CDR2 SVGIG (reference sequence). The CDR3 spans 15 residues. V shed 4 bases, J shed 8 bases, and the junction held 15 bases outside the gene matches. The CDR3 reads CAWKGGTIPPGTQYF. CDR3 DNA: TGTGCCTGGAAGGGTGGGACTATACCCCCCGGTACGCAGTATTTT.

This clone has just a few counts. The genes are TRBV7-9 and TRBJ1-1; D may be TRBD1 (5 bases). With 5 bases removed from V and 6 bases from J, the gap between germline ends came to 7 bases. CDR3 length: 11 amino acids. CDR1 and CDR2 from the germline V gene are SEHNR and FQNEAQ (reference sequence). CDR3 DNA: TGTGCCAGCAGCCGGACATCTGAAGCTTTCTTT. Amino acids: CASSRTSEAFF.

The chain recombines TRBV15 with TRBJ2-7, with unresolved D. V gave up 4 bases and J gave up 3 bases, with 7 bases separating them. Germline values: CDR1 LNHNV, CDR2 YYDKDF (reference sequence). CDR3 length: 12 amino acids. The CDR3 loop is CATSNNLYEQYF. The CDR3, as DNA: TGTGCCACCAGCAACAACCTCTACGAGCAGTACTTC.

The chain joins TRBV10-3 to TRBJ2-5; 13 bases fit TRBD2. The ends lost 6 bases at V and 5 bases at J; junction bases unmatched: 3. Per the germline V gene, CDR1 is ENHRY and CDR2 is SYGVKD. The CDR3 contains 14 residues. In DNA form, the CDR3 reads TGTGCCATCAGCGGACTAGCGGGAGTGGAGACCCAGTACTTC. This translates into CAISGLAGVETQYF.

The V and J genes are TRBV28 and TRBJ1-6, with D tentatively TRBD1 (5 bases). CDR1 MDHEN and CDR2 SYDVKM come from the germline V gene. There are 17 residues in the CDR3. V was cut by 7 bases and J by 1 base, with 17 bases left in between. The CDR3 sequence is CASTPFTGGSYNSPLHF. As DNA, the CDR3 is TGTGCCAGCACCCCTTTCACAGGAGGATCCTATAATTCACCCCTCCACTTT.

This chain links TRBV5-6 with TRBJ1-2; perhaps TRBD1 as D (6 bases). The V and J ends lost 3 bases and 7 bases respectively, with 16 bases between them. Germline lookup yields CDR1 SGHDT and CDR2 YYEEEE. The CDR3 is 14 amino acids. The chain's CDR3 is CASSSSGAGAGYTF. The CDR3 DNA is TGTGCCAGCAGCTCATCAGGGGCGGGTGCTGGCTACACCTTC.

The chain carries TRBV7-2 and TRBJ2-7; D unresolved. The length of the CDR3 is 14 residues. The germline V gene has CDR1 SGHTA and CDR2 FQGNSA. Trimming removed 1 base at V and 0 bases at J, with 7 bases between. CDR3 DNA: TGTGCCAGCAGCTTAGGGCGGAACTCCTACGAGCAGTACTTC. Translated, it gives CASSLGRNSYEQYF.

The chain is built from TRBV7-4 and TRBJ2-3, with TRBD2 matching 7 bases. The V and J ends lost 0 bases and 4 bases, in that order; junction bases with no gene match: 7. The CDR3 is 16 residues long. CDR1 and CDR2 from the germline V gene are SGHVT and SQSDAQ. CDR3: CASSLAAKREPDTQYF. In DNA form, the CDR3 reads TGTGCCAGCAGCTTAGCGGCCAAGCGGGAACCAGATACGCAGTATTTT.

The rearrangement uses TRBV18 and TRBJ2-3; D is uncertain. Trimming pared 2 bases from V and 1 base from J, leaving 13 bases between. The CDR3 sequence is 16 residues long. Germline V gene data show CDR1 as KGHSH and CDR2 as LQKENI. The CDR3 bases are TGTGCCAGCTCACCAACTCTAGTGTTCGGCACAGATACGCAGTATTTT. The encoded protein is CASSPTLVFGTDTQYF.

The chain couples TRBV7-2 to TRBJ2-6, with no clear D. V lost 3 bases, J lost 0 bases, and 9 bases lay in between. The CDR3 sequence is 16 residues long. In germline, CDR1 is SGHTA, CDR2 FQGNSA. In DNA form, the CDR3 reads TGTGCCAGCAGCTTCACATCAAACTCTGGGGCCAACGTCCTGACTTTC. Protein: CASSFTSNSGANVLTF.

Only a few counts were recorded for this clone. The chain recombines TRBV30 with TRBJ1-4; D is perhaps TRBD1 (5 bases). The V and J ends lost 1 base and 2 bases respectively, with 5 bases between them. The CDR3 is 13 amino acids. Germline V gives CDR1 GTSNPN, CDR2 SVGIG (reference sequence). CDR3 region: CAWSGDTNEKLFF. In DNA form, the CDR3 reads TGTGCCTGGAGTGGGGACACTAATGAAAAACTGTTTTTT.

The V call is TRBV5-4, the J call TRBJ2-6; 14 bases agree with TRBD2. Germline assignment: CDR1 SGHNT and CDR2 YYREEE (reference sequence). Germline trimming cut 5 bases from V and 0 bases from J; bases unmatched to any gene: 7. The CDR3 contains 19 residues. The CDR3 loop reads CASSPGLAGGLSGANVLTF. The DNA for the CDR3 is TGTGCCAGCAGTCCCGGACTAGCGGGAGGACTCTCTGGGGCCAACGTCCTGACTTTC.

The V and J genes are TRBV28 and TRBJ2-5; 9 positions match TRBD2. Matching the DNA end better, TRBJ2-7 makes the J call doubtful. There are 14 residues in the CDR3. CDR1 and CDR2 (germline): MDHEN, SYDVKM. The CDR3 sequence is CASIRTSVSYEQYF. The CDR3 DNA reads TGTGCCAGCATACGGACTAGCGTGTCCTACGAGCAGTACTTC.

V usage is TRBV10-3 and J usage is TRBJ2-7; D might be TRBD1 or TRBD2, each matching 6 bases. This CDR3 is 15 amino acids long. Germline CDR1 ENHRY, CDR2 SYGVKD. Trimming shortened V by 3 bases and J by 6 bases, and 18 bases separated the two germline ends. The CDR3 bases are TGTGCCATCAGTGAAGGGGGGACACAAATAGGCGAGCAGTACTTC. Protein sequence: CAISEGGTQIGEQYF.

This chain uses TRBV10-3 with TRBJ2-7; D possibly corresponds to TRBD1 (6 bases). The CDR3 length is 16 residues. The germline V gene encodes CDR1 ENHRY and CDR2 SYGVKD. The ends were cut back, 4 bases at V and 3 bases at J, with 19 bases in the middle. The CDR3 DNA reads TGTGCCATCAGTGGTCCTCGGACAGAAAAGGGCTACGAGCAGTACTTC. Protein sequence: CAISGPRTEKGYEQYF.

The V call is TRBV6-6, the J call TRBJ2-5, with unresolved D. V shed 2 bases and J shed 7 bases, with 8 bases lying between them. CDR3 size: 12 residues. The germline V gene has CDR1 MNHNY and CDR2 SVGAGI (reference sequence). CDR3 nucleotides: TGTGCCAGCAGTTACACTTCGTGGACCCAGTACTTC. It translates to CASSYTSWTQYF.

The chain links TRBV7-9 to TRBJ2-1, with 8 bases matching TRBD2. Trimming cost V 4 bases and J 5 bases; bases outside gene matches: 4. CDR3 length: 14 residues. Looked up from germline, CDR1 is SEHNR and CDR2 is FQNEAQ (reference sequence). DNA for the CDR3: TGTGCCAGCAGCTGGACTAGCCCCGACAATGAGCAGTTCTTC. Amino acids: CASSWTSPDNEQFF.

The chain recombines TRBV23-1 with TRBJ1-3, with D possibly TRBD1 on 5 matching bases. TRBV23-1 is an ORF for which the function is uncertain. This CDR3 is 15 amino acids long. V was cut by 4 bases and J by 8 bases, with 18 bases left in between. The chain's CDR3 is CASSPGRERGDTIYF. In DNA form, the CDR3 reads TGCGCCAGCAGTCCCGGACGGGAGCGGGGGGACACCATATATTTT.

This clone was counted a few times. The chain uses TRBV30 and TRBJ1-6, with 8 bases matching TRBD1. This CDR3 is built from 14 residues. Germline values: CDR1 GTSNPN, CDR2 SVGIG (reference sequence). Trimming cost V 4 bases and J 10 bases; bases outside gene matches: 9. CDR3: CAWNVDRGRSPLHF. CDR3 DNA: TGTGCCTGGAACGTAGACAGGGGCAGATCACCCCTCCACTTT.

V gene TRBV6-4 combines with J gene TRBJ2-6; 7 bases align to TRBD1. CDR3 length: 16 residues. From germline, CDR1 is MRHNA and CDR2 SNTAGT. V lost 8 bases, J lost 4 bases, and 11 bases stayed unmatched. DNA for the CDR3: TGTGCCAGCCGACGGGACAGCCTAAGCGGGGCCAACGTCCTGACTTTC. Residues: CASRRDSLSGANVLTF.

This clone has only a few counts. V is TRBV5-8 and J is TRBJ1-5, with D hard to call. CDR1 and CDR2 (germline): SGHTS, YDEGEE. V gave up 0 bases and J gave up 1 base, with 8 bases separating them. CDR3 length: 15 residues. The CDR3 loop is CASSLGSGSNQPQHF. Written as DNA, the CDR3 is TGTGCCAGCAGCTTGGGATCTGGCAGCAATCAGCCCCAGCATTTT.

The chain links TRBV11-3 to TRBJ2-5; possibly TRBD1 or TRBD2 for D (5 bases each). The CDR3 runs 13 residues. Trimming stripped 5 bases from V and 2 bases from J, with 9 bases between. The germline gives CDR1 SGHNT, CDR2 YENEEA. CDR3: CASSTGAQETQYF. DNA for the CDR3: TGTGCCAGCAGCACCGGGGCTCAAGAGACCCAGTACTTC.

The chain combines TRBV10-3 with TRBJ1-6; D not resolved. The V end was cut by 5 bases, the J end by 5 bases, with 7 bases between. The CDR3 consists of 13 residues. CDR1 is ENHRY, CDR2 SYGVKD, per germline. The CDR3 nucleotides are TGTGCCATCAGTACAGCCAATAATTCACCCCTCCACTTT. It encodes CAISTANNSPLHF.

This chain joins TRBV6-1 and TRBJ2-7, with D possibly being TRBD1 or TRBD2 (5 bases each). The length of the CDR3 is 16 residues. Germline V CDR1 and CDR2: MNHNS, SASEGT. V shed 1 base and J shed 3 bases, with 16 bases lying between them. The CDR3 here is CASSEGPAGRYYEQYF. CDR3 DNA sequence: TGTGCCAGCAGTGAAGGCCCGGCAGGGAGATACTACGAGCAGTACTTC.

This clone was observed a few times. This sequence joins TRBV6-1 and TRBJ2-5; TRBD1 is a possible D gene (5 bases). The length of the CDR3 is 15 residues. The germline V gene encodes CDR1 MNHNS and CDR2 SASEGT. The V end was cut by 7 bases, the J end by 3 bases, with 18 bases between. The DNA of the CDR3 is TGTGCCAGCACCGAGCATTCAGGCAGGGAAGAGACCCAGTACTTC. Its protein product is CASTEHSGREETQYF.